This passage covers 10 T cell receptor beta chains from one sample sequenced in a study of shared clonotypes between healthy human individuals. Only in-frame clones appear in the TCRdb table, and some are missing; sequencing was by immunoSEQ multiplex PCR. The profile shows about 640,000 clones, 72% of them singletons. Sequences were obtained from memory CD4+ T cells sorted from blood. Stated subset: CD45RA-negative fraction. Receptors were obtained from a woman in her 30s in good health.

This clone was counted at least ten times. The chain joins TRBV2 to TRBJ2-7, with 9 bases that match TRBD1. The trim removed 6 bases at V and 6 bases at J, leaving 9 bases unmatched. Germline CDR1 and CDR2: SNHLY and FYNNEI. The CDR3 covers 14 residues. The CDR3, as DNA: TGTGCCAGCAGCATAAGGACAGGGGAATTCGAGCAGTACTTC. Translating gives CASSIRTGEFEQYF.

This chain connects TRBV28 to TRBJ2-6; no definite D call. V was trimmed by 1 base and J by 0 bases, leaving 16 bases between them. This CDR3 contains 19 residues. Germline-derived CDR1 and CDR2 are MDHEN and SYDVKM. CDR3 protein: CASSLSGDGRDSGANVLTF. As DNA, the CDR3 is TGTGCCAGCAGTTTATCGGGTGACGGTAGGGACTCTGGGGCCAACGTCCTGACTTTC.

The chain joins TRBV28 to TRBJ2-2, with D uncertain. Deletions cut 8 bases from V and 4 bases from J, with 14 bases between. CDR3 length: 14 amino acids. CDR1 is MDHEN and CDR2 is SYDVKM in the germline V gene. The CDR3 DNA sequence: TGTGCCAGCCGCCATTACAGCAGCACCGGGGAGCTGTTTTTT. It yields the protein CASRHYSSTGELFF.

This clone was counted a single time. The DNA for the CDR3 is TGCGCCAGCAGCTTGGGGCAGACCTCTGGAAACACCATATATTTT. This sequence encodes CASSLGQTSGNTIYF. The chain couples TRBV5-1 to TRBJ1-3; no clear D. The germline CDR1 and CDR2 sequences are SGHRS and YFSETQ. Deletions cut 0 bases from V and 0 bases from J, with 7 bases between. This CDR3 spans 15 amino acids.

The gene calls are TRBV5-1 and TRBJ2-3, with 12 nucleotides matching TRBD2. This CDR3 is 15 amino acids long. V trimming: 5 bases; J trimming: 5 bases; junction bases outside the gene matches: 6. Germline CDR1 is SGHRS and CDR2 is YFSETQ. For the CDR3, the DNA is TGCGCCAGCAGGTCTCTAGCGGGAGGGATAGATACGCAGTATTTT. Its protein is CASRSLAGGIDTQYF.

This clone was recorded once. The J gene is TRBJ1-2, the V gene TRBV7-2; D is unclear. The CDR3 loop spans 13 amino acids. V lost 1 base to trimming and J lost 8 bases, with 11 bases between them. CDR1 SGHTA and CDR2 FQGNSA come from the germline V gene. The CDR3 nucleotides read TGTGCCAGCAGCTTAGACAAGGGTCGGGGCTACACCTTC. Translated: CASSLDKGRGYTF.

This clone was picked up a small number of times. This chain uses TRBV2 with TRBJ1-2; D is ambiguous. Germline CDR1 reads SNHLY; CDR2 reads FYNNEI. V lost 6 bases to trimming and J lost 8 bases, with 19 bases between them. The CDR3 length is 14 residues. The CDR3 DNA reads as TGTGCCAGCAGCCCTACGGACCGGCCCGGGGGCTACACCTTC. The encoded protein is CASSPTDRPGGYTF.

The genes are TRBV29-1 and TRBJ2-6; D could derive from TRBD1 or TRBD2 (5 bases each). The CDR3 covers 14 residues. Germline V lookup: CDR1 SQVTM, CDR2 ANQGSEA. V lost 5 bases and J 4 bases, leaving 12 bases between the germline ends. CDR3 DNA sequence: TGCAGCGTTCTTCAGGGAGCCGGGGCCAACGTCCTGACTTTC. Amino acids: CSVLQGAGANVLTF.

About this clone itself: A clone one base away is much larger, so this may be a read error. Other DNA sequences of this sample code for an identical CDR3. J is TRBJ2-7 and V is TRBV27; D is possibly TRBD2 (5 bases). This CDR3 contains 12 residues. Germline CDR1 is MNHEY and CDR2 is SMNVEV (reference sequence). CDR3 sequence: CASSSAGYEQYF. CDR3 nucleotides: TGTGCCAGCAGTTCTGCGGGCTACGAGCAGTATTTC.

V gene TRBV30 combines with J gene TRBJ1-2; D remains ambiguous. The CDR3 loop spans 12 amino acids. Germline CDR1 and CDR2: GTSNPN and SVGIG (reference sequence). V gave up 2 bases and J gave up 8 bases, with 12 bases separating them. The CDR3 sequence is CAWSRPQPGYTF. The CDR3 bases are TGTGCCTGGAGTAGACCTCAACCCGGCTACACCTTC.